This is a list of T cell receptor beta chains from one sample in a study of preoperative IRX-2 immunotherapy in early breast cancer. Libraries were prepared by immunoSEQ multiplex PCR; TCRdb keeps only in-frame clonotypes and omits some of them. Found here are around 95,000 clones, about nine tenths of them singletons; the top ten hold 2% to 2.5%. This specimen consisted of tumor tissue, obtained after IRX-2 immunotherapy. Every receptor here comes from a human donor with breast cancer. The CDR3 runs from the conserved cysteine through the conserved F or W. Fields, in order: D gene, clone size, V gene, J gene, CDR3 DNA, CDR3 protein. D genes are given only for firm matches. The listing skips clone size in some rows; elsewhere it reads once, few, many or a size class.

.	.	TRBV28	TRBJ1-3	TGTGCCAGCAGTTATCGGGGGTTCTCTGGAAACACCATATATTTT	CASSYRGFSGNTIYF
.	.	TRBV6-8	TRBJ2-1	TGTGCCAGCAGTGGAGGCGGGGTTGGGGACAATGAGCAGTTCTTC	CASSGGGVGDNEQFF
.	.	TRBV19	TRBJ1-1	TGTGCCAGTAAGGAGGGGCTGGGGACTGAAGCTTTCTTT	CASKEGLGTEAFF
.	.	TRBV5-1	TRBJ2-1	TGCGCCAGCAGCTTGAAGGAACCGGCCTACAATGAGCAGTTCTTC	CASSLKEPAYNEQFF
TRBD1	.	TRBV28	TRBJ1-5	TGTGCCAGTGGGACAGGGAGTCAGCCCCAGCATTTT	CASGTGSQPQHF
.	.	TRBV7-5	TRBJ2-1	TGTGCCAGCAGCCTGGGACAGGTCATATACAATGAGCAGTTCTTC	CASSLGQVIYNEQFF
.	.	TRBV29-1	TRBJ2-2	TGCAGCGTTCAAAATCAGGAGGCCGGGGAGCTGTTTTTT	CSVQNQEAGELFF
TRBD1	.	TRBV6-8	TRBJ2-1	TGTGCCAGCGGGACAGGGGGCTTCGATGAGCAGTTCTTC	CASGTGGFDEQFF
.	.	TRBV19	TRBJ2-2	TGTGCCAGTAGTATAGGGCTTGACACCGGGGAGCTGTTTTTT	CASSIGLDTGELFF
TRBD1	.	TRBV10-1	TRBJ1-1	TGCGCCAGCAGTGAGGTTCTGACAGGGATAACTGAAGCTTTCTTT	CASSEVLTGITEAFF
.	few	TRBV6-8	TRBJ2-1	TGTGCCAGCAGTTCGGTAGGGGGTCACTCCTACAATGAGCAGTTCTTC	CASSSVGGHSYNEQFF
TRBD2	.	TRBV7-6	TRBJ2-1	TGTGCCAGCAGCTCGTCTTTAGCGGGGATCTACAATGAGCAGTTCTTC	CASSSSLAGIYNEQFF
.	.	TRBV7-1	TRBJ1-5	TGTGCCAGCAGCTTAGAAGGGGGTCCCAGGGCCCAGCATTTT	CASSLEGGPRAQHF
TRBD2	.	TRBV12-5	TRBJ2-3	TGTGCCAATAAAGGGGCGGGAGGCCCCGGAGATACGCAGTATTTT	CANKGAGGPGDTQYF
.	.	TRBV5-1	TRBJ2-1	TGCGCCAGCAGCTTAGGGACCTCAGGCAATGAGCAGTTCTTC	CASSLGTSGNEQFF